These T cell receptor beta chains were read from a single sample in a study of blood T cells in healthy people across ages. TCRdb fed the 5' RACE reads into MiXCR, producing one record per CDR3 protein. The table includes about 1.4 million distinct CDR3 sequences, around 59% detected once. The sample consisted of blood. The receptor source for this set is a man younger than 35 in good health. The CDR3 runs from the conserved cysteine through the conserved F or W. D genes are given only for firm matches. Clone sizes are given selectively: once, few, many, or a class where the clone is expanded.

d_call	clone_size	v_call	j_call	cdr3_nt	cdr3_aa
TRBD1	-	TRBV12-3/TRBV12-4	TRBJ1-6	TGTGCCAGCAGTACGGGACAGGGAGGGGGTTCACCCCTCCACTTT	CASSTGQGGGSPLHF
TRBD1	-	TRBV25-1	TRBJ1-2	TGTGCCAGCAGTGATTCCGGGACAGCTAACTATGGCTACACCTTC	CASSDSGTANYGYTF
-	once	TRBV10-3	TRBJ1-5	TGTGCCACCCGACAGAACCTCGATCAGCCCCAGCATTTT	CATRQNLDQPQHF
TRBD2	few	TRBV4-3	TRBJ2-1	TGCGCCAGCAGCCAAGATGCCCCGGCGGGGGGGATCTATGAGCAGTTCTTC	CASSQDAPAGGIYEQFF
-	-	TRBV20-1	TRBJ2-1	TGCAGTGCGTGCCGGGACGGCTCCTACAATGAGCAGTTCTTC	CSACRDGSYNEQFF
-	-	TRBV28	TRBJ1-6	TGTGCCAGCAGTTTTATTGATATTAGCTCCTATAATTCACCCCTCCACTTT	CASSFIDISSYNSPLHF
-	-	TRBV6-2/TRBV6-3	TRBJ2-3	TGTGCCAGCAGCCGCTATCAAGCAACAGATACGCAGTATTTT	CASSRYQATDTQYF
TRBD1	-	TRBV3-1	TRBJ1-2	TGTGCCAGCACCCCGACAGGGGGTGGCTACACCTTC	CASTPTGGGYTF
-	once	TRBV5-1	TRBJ2-3	TGCGCCAGCAGCCTAGCGGAACAGGGGGATACGCAGTATTTT	CASSLAEQGDTQYF
TRBD1	-	TRBV4-1	TRBJ2-7	TGCGCCAGTGGGACAGGGGACTCCTACGAGCAGTACTTC	CASGTGDSYEQYF
-	-	TRBV19	TRBJ1-1	TGTGCCAGTAGTATGGTCCTAGAGGGCACTGAAGCTTTCTTT	CASSMVLEGTEAFF
-	-	TRBV21-1	TRBJ2-3	TGTGCCAGCAGCCTAGGGGACGATCAGGCTACGCAGTATTTT	CASSLGDDQATQYF
-	-	TRBV29-1	TRBJ2-6	TGCAGCGTTGAAGCGAGACTTAGGTGCCGTGTTGTCCCTGGGGCCAACGTCCTGACTTTC	CSVEARLRCRVVPGANVLTF
-	-	TRBV6-5	TRBJ2-7	TGTGCCAGCGGGCGGGATGTTGGGTCCTACGAGCAGTACTTC	CASGRDVGSYEQYF
-	-	TRBV21-1	TRBJ2-5	TGTGCCAGCAGCTCCCCCCTGCTAAGGGCCCAAGAGACCCAGTACTTC	CASSSPLLRAQETQYF
-	-	TRBV6-5	TRBJ1-1	TGTGCCAGCACCTCCCCTCTGCGCACTGAAGCTTTCTTT	CASTSPLRTEAFF
-	-	TRBV20-1	TRBJ1-2	TGCAGTGCTAGAGAGGGCCCCTATGGCTACACCTTC	CSAREGPYGYTF
-	-	TRBV7-9	TRBJ2-1	TGTGCCAGCAGCTTCGGGGCGATCTACAATGAGCAGTTCTTC	CASSFGAIYNEQFF
-	few	TRBV4-3	TRBJ2-7	TGCGCCAGCAGCCAAGAAACCGGGAGCATTTACGAGCAGTACTTC	CASSQETGSIYEQYF
-	-	TRBV12-3/TRBV12-4	TRBJ2-1	TGTGCCAGCACCCTGGTGGGGAATGAGCAGTTCTTC	CASTLVGNEQFF
-	few	TRBV4-2	TRBJ2-5	TGTGCCAGCAGCCAAGTGGAGGTGGGGCCGACCGGAACACAAGAGACCCAGTACTTC	CASSQVEVGPTGTQETQYF
-	-	TRBV7-9	TRBJ2-3	TGTGCCAGCAGCCCTCCCCCTTCGGATACGCAGTATTTT	CASSPPPSDTQYF
TRBD1	-	TRBV12-3/TRBV12-4	TRBJ1-4	TGTGCCAGCAGTTTGAGTCAGGGGGAGACTAACGAAAAACTGTTTTTT	CASSLSQGETNEKLFF
TRBD2	few	TRBV29-1	TRBJ2-5	TGCAGCACCGCTGAGGGAGGGCAAGAGACCCAGTACTTC	CSTAEGGQETQYF
-	few	TRBV6-1	TRBJ2-7	TGTGCCAGCCTCTTTAGGATCTCCTACGAGCAGTACTTC	CASLFRISYEQYF
-	few	TRBV15	TRBJ2-7	TGTGCCACCAGCAGAGGTGAGGTGGACTACGAGCAGTACTTC	CATSRGEVDYEQYF